These 24 T cell receptor beta chains share one sample of origin, sequenced in a study of response to subunit inactivated influenza vaccine. TCRdb redid the calling of the RT-PCR reads with MiXCR, one entry per CDR3 protein. Here the sample spans roughly 620,000 distinct CDR3 sequences, roughly 12% being singletons. These data also formed part of another study, on T cells expressing NK-cell markers. That study reports: Template switching by 5'RACE with UMIs generated the TCR beta cDNA.

The starting material was PBMCs from blood, obtained on the day of vaccination. These receptors were collected from a man aged 50 to 59 who received an inactivated influenza vaccine.

This clonotype was seen many times. The chain couples TRBV15 to TRBJ2-5; 10 bases are shared with TRBD1. CDR3 size: 17 residues. Germline loops: CDR1 LNHNV, CDR2 YYDKDF (reference sequence). Losses at the gene ends were 1 base for V and 2 bases for J; bases not matched to a gene: 7. As DNA, the CDR3 is TGTGCCACCAGCAGAGGCGCGGACAGGGGGGCTCAAGAGACCCAGTACTTC. Amino acids: CATSRGADRGAQETQYF.

This clonotype has at least ten counts. This chain links TRBV15 with TRBJ2-3; TRBD2 matches 11 bases. CDR3 size: 19 residues. Trimming took 0 bases from V and 1 from J; bases not matched to a gene: 9. In germline, CDR1 is LNHNV, CDR2 YYDKDF (reference sequence). CDR3 coding DNA: TGTGCCACCAGCAGAGATAGGCTAGCGGGGGGACTCCGCACAGATACGCAGTATTTT. Its translation is CATSRDRLAGGLRTDTQYF.

V and J are TRBV29-1 and TRBJ2-2, with TRBD1 matching 8 bases. CDR3 length: 12 residues. Germline CDR1 and CDR2: SQVTM and ANQGSEA. V gave up 6 bases and J gave up 7 bases; unmatched junction bases: 4. CDR3 residues: CSVRTGYGELFF. CDR3 nucleotide sequence: TGCAGCGTACGGACAGGGTACGGGGAGCTGTTTTTT.

The chain carries TRBV7-2 and TRBJ2-1, with 9 bases matching TRBD2. V was pared by 1 base and J by 5 bases, with 3 bases of the junction left unmatched. CDR3 length equals 15 residues. The germline V gene has CDR1 SGHTA and CDR2 FQGNSA. CDR3 nucleotides: TGTGCCAGCAGCTTAGAGGGACTAGCCCACAATGAGCAGTTCTTC. It is translated as CASSLEGLAHNEQFF.

V usage is TRBV27 and J usage is TRBJ2-2; D gene unclear. V lost 6 bases and J 5 bases, leaving 10 bases between the germline ends. Germline CDR1 and CDR2: MNHEY and SMNVEV (reference sequence). CDR3 length equals 13 residues. This CDR3 is CASSLKITGELFF. The CDR3 DNA sequence: TGTGCCAGCAGCCTCAAAATAACCGGGGAGCTGTTTTTT.

A few counts support this clonotype. The chain recombines TRBV6-5 with TRBJ2-3; D unclear. CDR1 is MNHEY and CDR2 is SVGAGI in the germline V gene. The V end lost 2 bases, the J end lost 2 bases, and 8 bases lay between the germline ends. The CDR3 extends over 14 amino acids. Here the CDR3 DNA reads TGTGCCAGCAGTTACCAGACCCTCACAGATACGCAGTATTTT. As protein: CASSYQTLTDTQYF.

This clonotype was recorded many times. The rearrangement links TRBV12-3 or TRBV12-4 to TRBJ1-5; a possible D gene is TRBD1 (5 bases). The CDR3 is made up of 14 amino acids. Trimming removed 5 bases from V and 11 bases from J, with 19 bases in between. This CDR3 is CASSHRDRPSTQHF. CDR3 bases: TGTGCCAGCAGTCACCGGGACCGCCCTTCGACCCAGCATTTT.

The rearrangement joins TRBV7-2 to TRBJ2-3, with unresolved D. With 5 bases removed from V and 6 bases from J, the gap between germline ends came to 6 bases. This CDR3 contains 11 residues. Germline lookup yields CDR1 SGHTA and CDR2 FQGNSA. CDR3 sequence: CASSVLDTQYF. CDR3 coding DNA: TGTGCCAGCAGCGTTCTGGATACGCAGTATTTT.

The chain recombines TRBV5-5 with TRBJ2-2; no clear D gene. V lost 3 bases and J 2 bases, leaving 11 bases between the germline ends. The CDR3 loop spans 15 amino acids. In germline, CDR1 is SGHKS, CDR2 YYEKEE (reference sequence). The CDR3 DNA is TGTGCCAGCAGCTCCGCTCATGTAAACACCGGGGAGCTGTTTTTT. It specifies CASSSAHVNTGELFF.

This clonotype was seen repeatedly, ten times or more. V is TRBV10-3 and J is TRBJ1-5; D perhaps matches TRBD1 (5 bases). The CDR3 has 14 residues. V was cut by 5 bases and J by 1 base, with 9 bases left in between. Germline loops: CDR1 ENHRY, CDR2 SYGVKD. CDR3: CAISTGGSNQPQHF. The CDR3 DNA reads as TGTGCCATCAGTACGGGGGGGAGCAATCAGCCCCAGCATTTT.

J is TRBJ2-5 and V is TRBV4-3; 7 bases fit TRBD1. The CDR3 spans 14 residues. Germline CDR1 and CDR2: LGHNA and YSLEER. Losses at the gene ends were 1 base for V and 3 bases for J; bases not matched to a gene: 2. CDR3 sequence reads: CASSQGRGKETQYF. The CDR3 DNA reads as TGCGCCAGCAGCCAAGGCAGGGGGAAAGAGACCCAGTACTTC.

The sample holds a few counts of this clonotype. The chain joins TRBV3-1 to TRBJ2-5; 13 nucleotides line up with TRBD2. The ends lost 3 bases at V and 5 bases at J; junction bases unmatched: 3. The CDR3 is made up of 15 amino acids. Germline V CDR1 and CDR2: LGHDT, YNNKEL (reference sequence). The CDR3 coding sequence is TGTGCCAGCAGCCAGACTAGCGGGAGGAGTGAGACCCAGTACTTC. It encodes CASSQTSGRSETQYF.

This sequence joins TRBV7-2 and TRBJ2-5; D uncertain. Germline CDR1 SGHTA, CDR2 FQGNSA. Trimming shortened V by 4 bases and J by 13 bases, and 16 bases separated the two germline ends. The CDR3 consists of 12 residues. This chain's CDR3 is CASSSYPDPRYF. In DNA form, the CDR3 reads TGTGCCAGCAGCTCATACCCGGACCCCCGGTACTTC.

This clonotype turned up a few times. The chain uses TRBV6-5 and TRBJ2-1; 7 nucleotides match TRBD2. Losses at the gene ends were 2 bases for V and 2 bases for J; bases not matched to a gene: 6. Germline CDR1 and CDR2: MNHEY and SVGAGI. The CDR3 sequence is 16 residues long. CDR3 nucleotide sequence: TGTGCCAGCAGTTACGGTAGAAGCGGGACCTACAATGAGCAGTTCTTC. It encodes CASSYGRSGTYNEQFF.

This clonotype was seen a few times. The chain links TRBV12-3 or TRBV12-4 to TRBJ2-1, with 10 nucleotides matching TRBD2. The CDR3 runs 16 residues. V trimming: 6 bases; J trimming: 5 bases; junction bases outside the gene matches: 10. CDR3 sequence (DNA): TGTGCCAGCAGGCCCTTGCTAGCGGGGGCTGACAATGAGCAGTTCTTC. Protein: CASRPLLAGADNEQFF.

The genes are TRBV5-1 and TRBJ2-1; D ambiguous. CDR1 and CDR2 from the germline V gene are SGHRS and YFSETQ. Trimming took 6 bases from V and 8 from J, leaving 15 bases between them. This CDR3 is built from 13 residues. CDR3 protein: CASNFGSRDEQFF. As DNA, the CDR3 is TGCGCCAGCAACTTCGGATCACGGGATGAGCAGTTCTTC.

This clonotype was observed at least ten times. The rearrangement links TRBV29-1 to TRBJ2-7; D gene uncertain. Germline V lookup: CDR1 SQVTM, CDR2 ANQGSEA. The CDR3 runs 11 residues. V was clipped by 2 bases and J by 6 bases, with 8 bases between them. The DNA of the CDR3 is TGCAGCGTTGAAACGGTTGGCGAGCAGTACTTC. Protein product: CSVETVGEQYF.

V and J are TRBV19 and TRBJ2-2; 12 nucleotides align to TRBD2. The J segment lost 5 bases and the V segment lost 5 bases, leaving 6 bases of the junction unmatched. The CDR3 extends over 16 amino acids. Germline V gives CDR1 LNHDA, CDR2 SQIVND (reference sequence). The CDR3 reads CASSLAGGPRTGELFF. Written as DNA, the CDR3 is TGTGCCAGTAGTCTAGCGGGAGGGCCTCGAACCGGGGAGCTGTTTTTT.

The table lists this clonotype with a few counts. CDR3 nucleotides: TGTGCCAGCAGCTTAGCGCACGCCACTACGTACAATGAGCAGTTCTTC. This sequence encodes CASSLAHATTYNEQFF. V usage is TRBV7-2 and J usage is TRBJ2-1; D is unresolved. This CDR3 has 16 residues. Looked up from germline, CDR1 is SGHTA and CDR2 is FQGNSA. The ends were cut back, 0 bases at V and 4 bases at J, with 13 bases in the middle.

The V gene is TRBV12-3 or TRBV12-4, the J gene TRBJ2-7, with 12 bases aligning to TRBD2. CDR3 size: 16 residues. V dropped 5 bases and J dropped 4; count of bases not matched to a gene: 9. CDR3 sequence: CASSVGLAGGLYEQYF. In DNA form, the CDR3 reads TGTGCCAGCAGTGTGGGCCTAGCGGGGGGGCTTTACGAGCAGTACTTC.

V is TRBV12-3 or TRBV12-4 and J is TRBJ2-5; D is uncertain. This CDR3 has 13 amino acids. V lost 8 bases, J lost 3 bases, and 13 bases lay in between. The CDR3 coding sequence is TGTGCCAGCGGTCTTACAACAGAAGAGACCCAGTACTTC. Amino acid sequence: CASGLTTEETQYF.

This clonotype was counted only a few times. No DNA is shown, since the ends of the CDR3 on it are uncertain; the CDR3 is the one TCRdb lists. The chain links TRBV24-1 to TRBJ2-1; TRBD1 is the table's D call, not checked against the DNA. Germline CDR1 and CDR2: KGHDR and SFDVKD. The CDR3 sequence runs 13 residues, both termini included. The chain's CDR3 is CATSDFGTGNQAF.

Only a few counts were recorded for this clonotype. The chain combines TRBV5-5 with TRBJ1-6; D gene unclear. This CDR3 is built from 16 residues. From germline, CDR1 is SGHKS and CDR2 YYEKEE (reference sequence). V was shortened by 1 base and J by 7 bases, with 15 bases between the two germline ends. The CDR3 region has the DNA TGTGCCAGCAGCTTGTCCGGGGATGTAAGGAATTCACCCCTCCACTTT. Translating it yields CASSLSGDVRNSPLHF.

The chain recombines TRBV4-3 with TRBJ1-3; the D gene is possibly TRBD1 (6 bases). Trimming shortened V by 1 base and J by 4 bases, and 17 bases separated the two germline ends. CDR1 and CDR2 from the germline V gene are LGHNA and YSLEER. The length of the CDR3 is 17 residues. The CDR3 loop is CASSQAIPGAAGNTIYF. The CDR3 DNA is TGCGCCAGCAGCCAAGCAATTCCAGGGGCGGCGGGAAACACCATATATTTT.